A selection of T cell receptor beta chains follows, all from one sample in a study of blood T cell repertoires in COVID-19. TCRdb's copy holds only in-frame clones and misses some; the assay was immunoSEQ multiplex PCR. In the table there are 210,000 or so clones, about 86% of which are singletons. Material for sequencing was peripheral blood. Source of these receptors: a woman in her forties or fifties with acute or convalescent COVID-19. Each CDR3 is given with its conserved first and last residue. Fields, in order: clone size, J gene, V gene, D gene, CDR3 protein, CDR3 DNA. The D gene is left open where the match is weak. Where a row states a size, it is once, few, many or the class of an expanded clone; other rows omit it.

-	TRBJ1-1	TRBV9	-	CASSNQGNTEAFF	TGTGCCAGCAGCAATCAGGGGAACACTGAAGCTTTCTTT
once	TRBJ1-2	TRBV29-1	-	CSVEQGSGYGYTF	TGCAGCGTTGAACAGGGATCGGGCTATGGCTACACCTTC
-	TRBJ1-1	TRBV2	-	CASLREADTEAFF	TGTGCCAGCCTCCGGGAGGCGGACACTGAAGCTTTCTTT
-	TRBJ2-3	TRBV3-1/TRBV3-2	TRBD2	CASSLIAGGPTDTQYF	TGTGCCAGCAGCCTAATAGCGGGGGGACCCACAGATACGCAGTATTTT
once	TRBJ1-3	TRBV27	TRBD1	CASWGQGSGNTIYF	TGTGCCAGCTGGGGACAGGGCTCTGGAAACACCATATATTTT
-	TRBJ1-1	TRBV30	-	CAWSALTGHTEAFF	TGTGCCTGGAGTGCCCTGACAGGACACACTGAAGCTTTCTTT
-	TRBJ2-2	TRBV7-8	-	CASSQVPTGRVSTGELFF	TGTGCCAGCAGTCAGGTCCCCACAGGGCGGGTGAGCACCGGGGAGCTGTTTTTT
-	TRBJ1-4	TRBV12-3/TRBV12-4	-	CASSLSSEKLFF	TGTGCCAGCAGTTTAAGTAGCGAAAAACTGTTTTTT
-	TRBJ2-3	TRBV14	TRBD2	CASSSTSGSGWGADTQYF	TGTGCCAGCAGCTCGACTAGCGGGAGTGGATGGGGCGCAGATACGCAGTATTTT
-	TRBJ1-5	TRBV7-2	TRBD1	CASSLEGQGLQPQHF	TGTGCCAGCAGCTTAGAGGGACAGGGTCTTCAGCCCCAGCATTTT
-	TRBJ2-7	TRBV19	TRBD2	CASSSGLAAHYEQYF	TGTGCCAGTAGTTCGGGACTAGCGGCTCACTACGAGCAGTACTTC
-	TRBJ2-3	TRBV7-3	TRBD2	CASSFASGGASDTQYF	TGTGCCAGCAGCTTTGCTAGCGGGGGGGCCTCAGATACGCAGTATTTT
-	TRBJ1-2	TRBV5-1	TRBD1	CASSWGQGGYTF	TGCGCCAGCAGCTGGGGACAGGGAGGCTACACCTTC
-	TRBJ2-2	TRBV7-9	-	CASSPQGKAGELFF	TGTGCCAGCAGCCCCCAGGGGAAGGCCGGGGAGCTGTTTTTT
-	TRBJ2-1	TRBV7-2	-	CASKEGYSYNEQFF	TGTGCCAGCAAGGAGGGTTACTCCTACAATGAGCAGTTCTTC
-	TRBJ2-5	TRBV6-5	TRBD1	CASFDRGETQYF	TGTGCCAGCTTCGACAGGGGAGAGACCCAGTACTTC
-	TRBJ1-3	TRBV5-4	-	CASSSQTGAGNTIYF	TGTGCCAGCAGCTCACAGACAGGAGCTGGAAACACCATATATTTT
-	TRBJ2-1	TRBV7-8	-	CASSLPTGSSTLEDRSLYNEQFF	TGTGCCAGCAGCCTCCCTACAGGGTCGTCTACCCTTGAAGATCGTTCCTTGTACAATGAGCAGTTCTTC
-	TRBJ2-1	TRBV3-1/TRBV3-2	-	CASSQDLPGRNEQFF	TGTGCCAGCAGCCAAGATCTGCCAGGAAGGAATGAGCAGTTCTTC
once	TRBJ1-4	TRBV10-2	-	CASSPRWGANEKLFF	TGCGCCAGCAGTCCCCGATGGGGCGCTAATGAAAAACTGTTTTTT
-	TRBJ2-7	TRBV7-2	-	CASGGQGYEQYF	TGTGCCAGCGGCGGCCAGGGCTACGAGCAGTACTTC
-	TRBJ2-2	TRBV7-2	TRBD2	CASSLIAGLGSGELFF	TGTGCCAGCAGCCTTATAGCGGGGCTCGGATCCGGGGAGCTGTTTTTT
-	TRBJ2-1	TRBV18	-	CASSLQGSAYNEQFF	TGTGCCAGCTCACTCCAGGGGTCGGCCTACAATGAGCAGTTCTTC
-	TRBJ1-1	TRBV9	-	CASSPRTQLNTEAFF	TGTGCCAGCAGCCCCCGGACACAATTGAACACTGAAGCTTTCTTT
-	TRBJ1-4	TRBV6-5	-	CASRGQVTNEKLFF	TGTGCCAGCAGGGGGCAAGTGACTAATGAAAAACTGTTTTTT
once	TRBJ2-3	TRBV19	TRBD2	CASKSSGGATDTQYF	TGTGCCAGTAAAAGTAGCGGGGGGGCCACAGATACGCAGTATTTT
once	TRBJ1-2	TRBV5-5	-	CASSLSYAGYYGYTF	TGTGCCAGCAGCTTAAGTTATGCGGGTTACTATGGCTACACCTTC
-	TRBJ1-2	TRBV6-2/TRBV6-3	-	CASSLAGYGYTF	TGTGCCAGCAGTTTGGCAGGCTATGGCTACACCTTC
-	TRBJ1-1	TRBV12-5	-	CASGGVAGILGTEAFF	TGTGCTAGTGGTGGGGTCGCGGGAATCTTGGGAACTGAAGCTTTCTTT
once	TRBJ2-3	TRBV7-9	TRBD2	CASSLKGTSGSSHTDTQYF	TGTGCCAGCAGCTTAAAGGGAACTAGCGGGAGTTCACACACAGATACGCAGTATTTT
few	TRBJ2-7	TRBV5-1	-	CASSPRQVTYEQYF	TGCGCCAGCAGCCCAAGACAGGTTACCTACGAGCAGTACTTC
-	TRBJ2-3	TRBV27	-	CASSLNGYRVTDTQYF	TGTGCCAGCAGTTTAAATGGTTACAGGGTGACAGATACGCAGTATTTT
-	TRBJ2-3	TRBV7-2	TRBD2	CASSISSGGAADTQYF	TGTGCCAGCAGCATCTCTAGCGGGGGGGCTGCAGATACGCAGTATTTT
-	TRBJ1-5	TRBV24-1	-	CATAEIARVSNQPQHF	TGTGCCACCGCCGAGATAGCACGGGTAAGCAATCAGCCCCAGCATTTT
-	TRBJ1-2	TRBV19	TRBD1	CASTGTGGPGGYTF	TGTGCCAGTACCGGGACAGGGGGCCCCGGTGGCTACACCTTC
-	TRBJ2-3	TRBV5-1	-	CASSSTSTDTQYF	TGCGCCAGCAGCTCGACTAGCACAGATACGCAGTATTTT
-	TRBJ2-3	TRBV5-1	TRBD2	CASRSAGLTDTQYF	TGCGCCAGCCGGTCAGCGGGGCTCACAGATACGCAGTATTTT
-	TRBJ1-2	TRBV6-5	-	CASGGSSDYGYTF	TGTGCCAGCGGAGGGAGCAGTGACTATGGCTACACCTTC
-	TRBJ1-2	TRBV27	-	CASSRSGVDGYTF	TGTGCCAGCAGTCGATCAGGGGTAGATGGCTACACCTTC
-	TRBJ2-7	TRBV7-9	-	CASSLQGYEQYF	TGTGCCAGCAGCTTACAGGGGTACGAGCAGTACTTC
once	TRBJ1-2	TRBV6-1	TRBD1	CASSEAFHEGQGNYGYTF	TGTGCCAGCAGTGAAGCCTTTCACGAGGGACAGGGTAACTATGGCTACACCTTC
-	TRBJ2-7	TRBV11-2	-	CASSLARGLGYEQYF	TGTGCCAGCAGCTTAGCCCGGGGGTTGGGTTACGAGCAGTACTTC
once	TRBJ2-3	TRBV24-1	TRBD2	CATSDLGWASGGFSDTQYF	TGTGCCACCAGTGATTTGGGATGGGCTAGCGGGGGATTCTCAGATACGCAGTATTTT
-	TRBJ2-7	TRBV11-3	-	CASSPMRDSSSYEQYF	TGTGCCAGCAGCCCAATGCGGGACAGTAGCTCCTACGAGCAGTACTTC
-	TRBJ1-2	TRBV7-9	-	CASSPPGRVENYGYTF	TGTGCCAGCAGTCCCCCCGGCAGGGTCGAGAACTATGGCTACACCTTC